This T cell receptor (beta chain) was retrieved from a study of response to subunit inactivated influenza vaccine. Study outcomes and limitations: It was the authors' suggestion that each seasonal influenza vaccination recruits few new T cells.

Germline V CDR1 and CDR2: LGHDT, YNNKEL (reference sequence). CDR3 size: 13 residues. The germline V and J ends were trimmed by 1 base and 10 bases, with 11 bases remaining between them. TCRdb reprocessed the RT-PCR reads via MiXCR and lists one record per CDR3 protein. The table lists about 650,000 distinct CDR3 sequences, about 14% of them singletons. A note on this clonotype: Its antigen is as yet unknown.

The receptor's source is a middle-aged man who received an inactivated influenza vaccine. This specimen was PBMCs from blood, taken 14 days before vaccination. J is TRBJ2-1 and V is TRBV3-1, with D perhaps matching TRBD2 (5 bases). CDR3 sequence reads: CASSQVRVAEQFF. CDR3 coding DNA: TGTGCCAGCAGCCAAGTTCGGGTAGCGGAGCAGTTCTTC.